This T cell receptor (beta chain) stems from a study of blood T cells in healthy people across ages. Study-level findings and limits: Naive T cell percentage showed a strong correlation with the diversity of TCR beta.

The total RNA that was extracted per sample amounted to at least 5.5 micrograms. Together with a sample-barcoded 5' primer, a J-beta primer mix was included in a second PCR lasting roughly 7 to 11 cycles. Every molecule of cDNA carried a tag from a template-switch adaptor with 12 random nucleotides. TCRdb reanalysed the 5' RACE reads using MiXCR and keeps one entry per CDR3 protein. Among 790,000 or so distinct CDR3 sequences, 45% to 70% were seen once, and the ten largest hold around a quarter. Trimming removed 5 bases from V and 4 bases from J, with 17 bases in between. Germline CDR1 and CDR2: SGHAT and FQNNGV. The CDR3 runs 15 residues. With regard to this clonotype: Its specificity is unknown.

The genes are TRBV11-2 and TRBJ1-2; the D is unclear. What was sequenced was blood. The receptor comes from a man aged 40-49 years in good health. CDR3 residues: CASSPTLRASYGYTF. CDR3 nucleotides: TGTGCCAGCAGCCCCACATTGAGGGCCTCCTATGGCTACACCTTC.